This T cell receptor (beta chain) was documented in a study of OX40 agonist ivuxolimab in advanced cancers. Across the whole study: Ivuxolimab was administered intravenously to patients at 0.01 to 10 mg/kg every 2 weeks. A mean age of roughly 66 years, range roughly 20 to 79, was recorded, and 70% to 85% were male.

Study-wide results and caveats: The mean number of expanded clones was higher in CD8+ T cells than in CD4+. Still undetermined is the antigen specificity of the expanded peripheral T cells.

Trimming shortened V by 0 bases and J by 1 base, and 10 bases separated the two germline ends. The CDR3 sequence is 15 residues long. CDR1 and CDR2 from the germline V gene are SGDLS and YYNGEE. In regard to this clone: Antigen unknown.

TCRdb's copy holds only in-frame clones and misses some; the assay was immunoSEQ multiplex PCR. The sample yields about 76,000 clones, 89% seen once. The chain carries TRBV9 and TRBJ1-2; D is possibly TRBD1 (5 bases). The sequence derives from an adult with an advanced solid tumor such as melanoma, head and neck, liver or kidney cancer. The sequencing used CD4+ or CD8+ T cells sorted from blood, collected in a trial of the OX40 agonist ivuxolimab. The CDR3 DNA reads TGTGCCAGCAGCGTAGGGGGACTCCTTAACTATGGCTACACCTTC. Translation gives CASSVGGLLNYGYTF.